The sequence of this T cell receptor (beta chain) was determined in a study of cytomegalovirus exposure and HLA in healthy donors. This cohort consisted of healthy bone marrow donors. Findings of the study overall: CMV antigen specificity was confirmed in vitro for three CMV-associated chains. Highly shared variants forming one cluster were likely a sequencing artifact. Whilst most TCR sequences proved rare, a subset of public TCRs occurred across many donors.

V shed 5 bases and J shed 6 bases, with 10 bases lying between them. CDR1 and CDR2 from the germline V gene are SNHLY and FYNNEI. This CDR3 is built from 12 residues. Both 60 Vbeta primers and 13 Jbeta primers went into the PCR. The table came from immunoSEQ multiplex PCR; TCRdb's copy has only in-frame clones and leaves some out. The sample has under 110,000 clones; around 80% are singletons. With respect to this clone: No antigen is known for it.

The sample was PBMCs. This sequence was found in a man between 40 and 49 years old in good health and CMV-seronegative. The chain carries TRBV2 and TRBJ1-1; D gene unclear. DNA of the CDR3: TGTGCCAGCAGTTTAGACACAGCTGAAGCTTTCTTT. It encodes CASSLDTAEAFF.